Each of the 19 T cell receptor beta chains below was sequenced from the same sample in a study of blood T cells in healthy people across ages (dated by TCRdb to 2015 to 2017). The library was made by 5' RACE. For sequencing, an Illumina HiSeq 2500 was employed. A second PCR of roughly 7 to 11 cycles was run with a J-beta primer mix and a sample-barcoded 5' primer. The public reads were quality trimmed at Q25 with fastp and then assembled into clones with MiXCR by TCRdb, keeping productive beta chains. All rows with the same CDR3 protein become a single entry with the most common DNA and genes. This sample lists approximately 810,000 distinct CDR3 sequences; about 28% were detected once. Roughly 17% of the sample rests with the top ten. Source material: blood. These receptor sequences come from a woman of 80 years or more in good health.

The chain is built from TRBV27 and TRBJ1-4; D remains ambiguous. CDR1 MNHEY and CDR2 SMNVEV come from the germline V gene (reference sequence). V was pared by 5 bases and J by 4 bases, with 14 bases between. This CDR3 spans 15 amino acids. CDR3 residues: CASSPAEQLNEKLFF. For the CDR3, the DNA is TGTGCCAGCAGTCCCGCCGAGCAACTTAATGAAAAACTGTTTTTT.

At least ten counts were recorded for this clonotype. V is TRBV5-1 and J is TRBJ2-7; D not certain. The CDR3 length is 13 residues. V was trimmed by 2 bases and J by 6 bases, leaving 12 bases between them. Germline V gives CDR1 SGHRS, CDR2 YFSETQ. The CDR3 protein is CASSFLPDSEQYF. The CDR3 DNA reads as TGCGCCAGCAGCTTTCTCCCTGACTCCGAGCAGTACTTC.

The chain combines TRBV2 with TRBJ1-5, with no clear D. Germline-derived CDR1 and CDR2 are SNHLY and FYNNEI. This CDR3 spans 15 amino acids. The ends were cut back, 6 bases at V and 3 bases at J, with 15 bases in the middle. The CDR3 region is CASSPSTAYNQPQHF. CDR3 DNA: TGTGCCAGCAGCCCATCTACAGCATACAATCAGCCCCAGCATTTT.

Concerning this clonotype itself: A read error is possible here, since a much larger clone lies one base away. The genes are TRBV20-1 and TRBJ2-7, with 7 positions matching TRBD1. The J call may be wrong; the DNA end is better matched by TRBJ2-5. Germline values: CDR1 DFQATT, CDR2 SNEGSKA (reference sequence). This CDR3 has 12 residues. The CDR3 DNA sequence: TGCAGTGCTAGCGGGACAGTAAGGACCCAGTACTTC. Protein product: CSASGTVRTQYF.

V gene TRBV7-9 combines with J gene TRBJ2-7; 10 bases fit TRBD2. CDR1 SEHNR and CDR2 FQNEAQ come from the germline V gene (reference sequence). Germline trimming cut 5 bases from V and 8 bases from J; bases unmatched to any gene: 15. This CDR3 comprises 16 residues. The CDR3 sequence: CASSVPAGGTGEKQYF. The CDR3 coding sequence is TGTGCCAGCAGCGTCCCAGCGGGAGGGACGGGGGAAAAGCAGTACTTC.

The rearrangement links TRBV19 to TRBJ2-2, with TRBD2 matching 7 bases. The CDR3 runs to 15 residues. From germline, CDR1 is LNHDA and CDR2 SQIVND (reference sequence). The ends lost 5 bases at V and 3 bases at J; junction bases unmatched: 6. The DNA of the CDR3 is TGTGCCAGTAGTTCCGGACTAGGTCACACCGGGGAGCTGTTTTTT. Its translation is CASSSGLGHTGELFF.

This clonotype came up many times. This chain uses TRBV5-1 with TRBJ2-3; 13 positions agree with TRBD2. V lost 1 base, J lost 5 bases, and 7 bases stayed unmatched. Germline values: CDR1 SGHRS, CDR2 YFSETQ. The CDR3 consists of 17 residues. Written as DNA, the CDR3 is TGCGCCAGCAGCTTGTTTGCCACTAGCGGGGGGGGAGATACGCAGTATTTT. It translates to CASSLFATSGGGDTQYF.

This clonotype was picked up many times. The chain uses TRBV9 and TRBJ2-1, with TRBD2 identical over 8 bases. The junction had 10 bases not matched to a gene; V was cut back by 4 bases and J by 4 bases. The germline V gene has CDR1 SGDLS and CDR2 YYNGEE. This CDR3 is 16 amino acids long. The CDR3 DNA follows: TGTGCCAGCAGCATCATAGCGGGGAGTCCTTACAATGAGCAGTTCTTC. The encoded protein is CASSIIAGSPYNEQFF. The full variable domain, with the rest looked up from reference TRBV9 and TRBJ2-1, is DSGVTQTPKHLITATGQRVTLRCSPRSGDLSVYWYQQSLDQGLQFLIQYYNGEERAKGNILERFSAQQFPDLHSELNLSSLELGDSALYFCASSIIAGSPYNEQFFGPGTRLTVL.

The CDR3 loop reads CASSFDIGGYTF. The CDR3 bases are TGTGCCAGCAGCTTCGACATCGGTGGCTACACCTTC. The gene calls are TRBV7-8 and TRBJ1-2, with no clear D. CDR1 SGHVS and CDR2 FQNEAQ come from the germline V gene. The CDR3 sequence is 12 residues long. Trimming pared 3 bases from V and 7 bases from J, leaving 9 bases between.

This clonotype was found many times. V and J are TRBV10-3 and TRBJ2-3; 10 bases line up with TRBD2. In germline, CDR1 is ENHRY, CDR2 SYGVKD. The CDR3 spans 18 residues. The V segment lost 7 bases and the J segment 3 bases; nucleotides outside the gene matches: 16. The CDR3 nucleotides are TGTGCCATCAACGGGGGTAGCGGGGGGAACGCCGGGACAGATACGCAGTATTTT. Protein: CAINGGSGGNAGTDTQYF.

This chain links TRBV20-1 with TRBJ2-7; perhaps TRBD1 as D (5 bases). Germline V gene data show CDR1 as DFQATT and CDR2 as SNEGSKA (reference sequence). The CDR3 length is 12 residues. CDR3 DNA sequence: TGCAGGGCTGAAAGGACACGACAAGAGCAGTACTTC. Protein product: CRAERTRQEQYF.

This clonotype was observed at least ten times. CDR3 nucleotide sequence: TGTGCCAGCAGCTTAACCGGGACTAGCGGGGGGCCTTACAATGAGCAGTTCTTC. It yields the protein CASSLTGTSGGPYNEQFF. The gene calls are TRBV7-2 and TRBJ2-1, with 15 bases identical to TRBD2. This CDR3 is 18 amino acids long. V lost 2 bases to trimming and J lost 4 bases; unmatched junction nucleotides: 6. Germline CDR1 and CDR2: SGHTA and FQGNSA.

A single count supports this clonotype. The genes are TRBV20-1 and TRBJ2-1; D not certain. V lost 0 bases and J lost 3, with 15 bases in between. The germline CDR1 and CDR2 sequences are DFQATT and SNEGSKA (reference sequence). CDR3 size: 16 residues. CDR3 in DNA: TGCAGTGCTAGAGATAAGGCGGTGGGCTACTACAATGAGCAGTTCTTC. It is translated as CSARDKAVGYYNEQFF.

This clonotype occurred many times. The rearrangement joins TRBV5-1 to TRBJ2-1, with TRBD2 matching over 8 bases. The CDR3 extends over 17 amino acids. The germline CDR1 and CDR2 sequences are SGHRS and YFSETQ. The V and J ends lost 4 bases and 12 bases, in that order; junction bases with no gene match: 21. The CDR3 here is CASSLGDWGLDSPRQFF. The CDR3 DNA reads as TGCGCCAGCAGCCTGGGTGATTGGGGACTAGACTCACCGCGGCAGTTCTTC.

The chain combines TRBV29-1 with TRBJ1-2; 7 nucleotides agree with TRBD1. This CDR3 spans 14 amino acids. Germline values: CDR1 SQVTM, CDR2 ANQGSEA. The J segment lost 6 bases and the V segment lost 0 bases, leaving 7 bases of the junction unmatched. CDR3 protein: CSVEEGGGPNGYTF. The CDR3 DNA follows: TGCAGCGTTGAAGAAGGAGGGGGCCCAAATGGCTACACCTTC. The whole variable domain, remainder taken from reference TRBV29-1 and TRBJ1-2, is SAVISQKPSRDICQRGTSLTIQCQVDSQVTMMFWYRQQPGQSLTLIATANQGSEATYESGFVIDKFPISRPNLTFSTLTVSNMSPEDSSIYLCSVEEGGGPNGYTFGSGTRLTVV.

In this sample, this clonotype turned up many times. This chain uses TRBV29-1 with TRBJ1-6, with D unresolved. The CDR3 consists of 14 residues. Trimming took off 5 bases at V and 7 bases at J, with 15 bases between the two ends. In germline, CDR1 is SQVTM, CDR2 ANQGSEA. The CDR3 DNA reads as TGCAGCGTTCGTGAGGCAGCCACCAATTCACCCCTCCACTTT. This sequence encodes CSVREAATNSPLHF.

Concerning this clonotype itself: A read error may produce the germline difference seen at one junction end. The rearrangement joins TRBV7-2 to TRBJ1-1, with a weak D call TRBD1 (6 bases). The V gene's germline CDR1 is SGHTA and CDR2 FQGNSA. The CDR3 is 15 residues long. The CDR3 here is CASSPSIGGNTAAFF. The CDR3 DNA sequence: TGTGCCAGCAGCCCGTCAATAGGGGGAAACACTGCAGCTTTCTTT.

The V gene is TRBV5-1, the J gene TRBJ1-2, with no clear D. The CDR3 is 13 amino acids. Germline lookup yields CDR1 SGHRS and CDR2 YFSETQ. The ends were cut back, 6 bases at V and 1 base at J, with 10 bases in the middle. The DNA of the CDR3 is TGCGCCAGCACGACGACCGATAACTATGGCTACACCTTC. As protein: CASTTTDNYGYTF.

This clonotype was counted ten times or more. V gene TRBV5-5 combines with J gene TRBJ2-1; D perhaps matches TRBD2 (5 bases). Per the germline V gene, CDR1 is SGHKS and CDR2 is YYEKEE (reference sequence). CDR3 length: 12 amino acids. V was trimmed by 4 bases and J by 9 bases, leaving 11 bases between them. Here the CDR3 DNA reads TGTGCCAGCAGCACACTAGTATCTGAGCAGTTCTTC. The encoded protein is CASSTLVSEQFF.